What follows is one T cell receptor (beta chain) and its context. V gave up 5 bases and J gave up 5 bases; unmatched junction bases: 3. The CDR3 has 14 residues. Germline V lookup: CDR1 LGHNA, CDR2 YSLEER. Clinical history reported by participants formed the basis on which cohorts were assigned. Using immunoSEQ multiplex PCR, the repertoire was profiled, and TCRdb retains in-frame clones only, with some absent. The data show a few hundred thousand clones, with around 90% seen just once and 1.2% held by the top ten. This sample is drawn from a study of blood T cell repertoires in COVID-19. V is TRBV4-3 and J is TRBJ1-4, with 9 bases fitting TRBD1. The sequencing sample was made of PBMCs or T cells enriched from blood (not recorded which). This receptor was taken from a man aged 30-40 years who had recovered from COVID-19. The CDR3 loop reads CASSDGTGNEKLFF. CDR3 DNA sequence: TGCGCCAGCAGCGACGGGACAGGGAATGAAAAACTGTTTTTT.